The sequence of this T cell receptor beta chain was determined in a study of shared clonotypes between healthy human individuals. Donors had no recently reported acute infections or vaccinations and were HIV-negative. CDR1 is GTSNPN and CDR2 is SVGIG in the germline V gene (reference sequence). The CDR3 has 15 amino acids. The V gene end was trimmed by 3 bases and the J gene end by 9 bases; junction bases not matched to a gene: 13. This clone was counted between two and nine times. The antigen is not known. Template for every sorted-subset replicate PCR totaled approximately 0.2 ug DNA, approximately 30,000 T cell genomes. TCRdb's copy holds only in-frame clones and misses some; the assay was immunoSEQ multiplex PCR. The sample includes 2 million to 2.5 million clones, around 93% of them seen just once. General study results and limits: Relative to clonotypes present in all four donors, those not shared had lower generation probabilities.

The source is a man aged 18 to 29 in good health. Some clones in this sample may be carry-over from other donors' samples. Specimen: naive CD4+ T cells from PBMCs. The subset denotes: CD45RA+ positively selected. The chain carries TRBV30 and TRBJ1-1, with TRBD1 matching over 10 bases. The CDR3 region is CAWRRPGQGQMKAFF. The CDR3 DNA is TGTGCCTGGAGAAGACCGGGACAGGGGCAAATGAAAGCTTTCTTT.